These 19 T cell receptor beta chains share one sample of origin, sequenced in a study of T cell changes during pregnancy in multiple sclerosis (dated by TCRdb to between 2018 and 2020). To prepare the library, the immunoSEQ multiplex PCR assay was applied. Entries here come from immuneACCESS through TCRdb and include only in-frame sequences with V and J called. Some clones fail to appear in such tables; in the studies checked, an unresolved V gene covers under half of the shortfall, and the cause of the remainder is unknown. The sample profile shows about 22,000 clones; under 95% of them were found once. The ten largest clones add up to 0.6% to 0.7% of the sample. Sequenced here: CD4+ T cells from peripheral blood mononuclear cells, sampled in the third trimester of pregnancy. The receptors were gathered from a female donor in good health, enrolled as a control in a pregnancy study.

CDR3 loop: CAISESEQGLTYEQYF. Written as DNA, the CDR3 is TGTGCCATCAGTGAGTCCGAGCAGGGTCTAACCTACGAGCAGTACTTC. This chain joins TRBV10-3 and TRBJ2-7, with D perhaps matching TRBD1 (5 bases). Trimming took off 0 bases at V and 2 bases at J, with 14 bases between the two ends. CDR3 size: 16 residues. The germline V gene has CDR1 ENHRY and CDR2 SYGVKD.

Details on this clone: This same CDR3 is encoded by further DNA sequences in the sample. This chain joins TRBV2 and TRBJ1-1; D remains ambiguous. V was cut by 6 bases and J by 4 bases, with 12 bases left in between. This CDR3 is 13 amino acids long. From germline, CDR1 is SNHLY and CDR2 FYNNEI. The CDR3 here is CASRHDTFTEAFF. The CDR3 bases are TGTGCCAGCAGACATGACACCTTCACTGAAGCTTTCTTT. Full variable domain (rest looked up from reference TRBV2 and TRBJ1-1): EPEVTQTPSHQVTQMGQEVILRCVPISNHLYFYWYRQILGQKVEFLVSFYNNEISEKSEIFDDQFSVERPDGSNFTLKIRSTKLEDSAMYFCASRHDTFTEAFFGQGTRLTVV.

This clone has a single count. The chain joins TRBV11-2 to TRBJ2-7; D perhaps matches TRBD2 (6 bases). Germline V gene sequence: CDR1 SGHAT, CDR2 FQNNGV. CDR3 length: 18 amino acids. Trimming removed 0 bases at V and 5 bases at J, with 23 bases between. CDR3 protein: CASSLDPPSGWRGHEQYF. The CDR3, as DNA: TGTGCCAGCAGCTTAGATCCCCCCTCAGGGTGGAGGGGCCACGAGCAGTACTTC.

This clone occurred once. The rearrangement links TRBV10-2 to TRBJ2-2, with D tentatively TRBD2 (6 bases). Deletions cut 2 bases from V and 0 bases from J, with 16 bases between. This CDR3 has 18 amino acids. Germline CDR1 is WSHSY and CDR2 is SAAADI. The CDR3 DNA reads as TGCGCCAGCAGTGAGCGGAGCCCTAGCGCTCCGAACACCGGGGAGCTGTTTTTT. Amino acids: CASSERSPSAPNTGELFF.

The genes are TRBV5-4 and TRBJ2-1; TRBD1 aligns across 9 bases. J was trimmed by 7 bases and V by 4 bases; bases with no gene match: 9. The CDR3 extends over 15 amino acids. Germline V CDR1 and CDR2: SGHNT, YYREEE (reference sequence). DNA of the CDR3: TGTGCCAGCAGCAGCTTCCGGGACAGGGTTAATGAGCAGTTCTTC. Amino acid sequence: CASSSFRDRVNEQFF.

The chain links TRBV5-5 to TRBJ2-3, with TRBD2 matching 13 bases. Per the germline V gene, CDR1 is SGHKS and CDR2 is YYEKEE (reference sequence). CDR3 length: 20 residues. V shed 4 bases and J 3 bases; nucleotides not matched to a gene: 17. The CDR3 DNA sequence: TGTGCCAGCAGCGGATCCGGGACTAGCGGGACTGGGGGCACGACAGATACGCAGTATTTT. Translated, it gives CASSGSGTSGTGGTTDTQYF.

This chain links TRBV6-5 with TRBJ2-3, with 14 bases fitting TRBD2. Germline V CDR1 and CDR2: MNHEY, SVGAGI. CDR3 length: 15 amino acids. V trimming: 6 bases; J trimming: 1 base; junction bases outside the gene matches: 0. The CDR3 nucleotides read TGTGCCAGCAGGGGACTAGCGGGAGGCACAGATACGCAGTATTTT. Translated, it gives CASRGLAGGTDTQYF.

V gene TRBV9 combines with J gene TRBJ2-2; 9 positions agree with TRBD1. The CDR3 is 16 amino acids. Germline V gene data show CDR1 as SGDLS and CDR2 as YYNGEE. V lost 4 bases to trimming and J lost 7 bases; unmatched junction nucleotides: 11. The CDR3: CASSFRPGQGGGELFF. In DNA form, the CDR3 reads TGTGCCAGCAGCTTTCGTCCGGGACAGGGAGGCGGGGAGCTGTTTTTT.

In this sample, this clone turned up once. J is TRBJ1-1 and V is TRBV19; 9 positions agree with TRBD1. The CDR3 totals 15 residues. J gave up 10 bases and V 5 bases, and 14 bases lay outside the gene matches. Germline CDR1 is LNHDA and CDR2 is SQIVND (reference sequence). The chain's CDR3 is CASSLDRDRVLVAFF. The CDR3 nucleotides read TGTGCCAGTAGTCTCGACCGGGACAGGGTTCTCGTAGCTTTCTTT.

V and J are TRBV5-1 and TRBJ2-1; 14 nucleotides line up with TRBD2. Germline V gene sequence: CDR1 SGHRS, CDR2 YFSETQ. This CDR3 spans 19 amino acids. Trimming removed 7 bases from V and 7 bases from J; junction bases left unmatched: 19. CDR3 protein: CASGPAGTSGRFSRNEQFF. The CDR3 nucleotides are TGCGCCAGCGGCCCTGCAGGGACTAGCGGGAGATTTTCGCGGAATGAGCAGTTCTTC.

The CDR3 here is CASTLATGREETQYF. CDR3 in DNA: TGCGCCAGCACCCTTGCGACAGGTCGGGAAGAGACCCAGTACTTC. The chain employs TRBV5-1 and TRBJ2-5; D might be TRBD1 (6 bases). Trimming stripped 6 bases from V and 3 bases from J, with 18 bases between. The CDR3 spans 15 residues. Looked up from germline, CDR1 is SGHRS and CDR2 is YFSETQ.

This clone is a singleton in its sample. This chain joins TRBV27 and TRBJ1-5; 11 nucleotides align to TRBD1. Losses at the gene ends were 6 bases for V and 6 bases for J; bases not matched to a gene: 4. This CDR3 is built from 14 residues. Germline CDR1 reads MNHEY; CDR2 reads SMNVEV (reference sequence). The CDR3 DNA reads as TGTGCCAGCAGGGGACAGGGGGAACGTCAGCCCCAGCATTTT. It yields the protein CASRGQGERQPQHF.

The chain uses TRBV5-1 and TRBJ2-1; TRBD2 matches at 8 bases. This CDR3 comprises 16 residues. CDR1 is SGHRS and CDR2 is YFSETQ in the germline V gene. V dropped 3 bases and J dropped 0; count of bases not matched to a gene: 5. The DNA of the CDR3 is TGCGCCAGCAGCTCCACCAGCGGGAGCTCCTACAATGAGCAGTTCTTC. It yields the protein CASSSTSGSSYNEQFF. The full variable domain, its missing parts supplied by reference TRBV5-1 and TRBJ2-1, is KAGVTQTPRYLIKTRGQQVTLSCSPISGHRSVSWYQQTPGQGLQFLFEYFSETQRNKGNFPGRFSGRQFSNSRSEMNVSTLELGDSALYLCASSSTSGSSYNEQFFGPGTRLTVL.

The rearrangement joins TRBV6-1 to TRBJ2-7; 9 bases fit TRBD1. The CDR3 covers 15 residues. The V gene end was trimmed by 3 bases and the J gene end by 3 bases; junction bases not matched to a gene: 6. The germline V gene encodes CDR1 MNHNS and CDR2 SASEGT. DNA for the CDR3: TGTGCCAGCAGTGAGCCGGGACAGGGTTTCTACGAGCAGTACTTC. Translating gives CASSEPGQGFYEQYF.

The V call is TRBV10-3, the J call TRBJ2-3; D may be TRBD2 (6 bases). Looked up from germline, CDR1 is ENHRY and CDR2 is SYGVKD. The CDR3 has 14 residues. V gave up 0 bases and J gave up 5 bases, with 9 bases separating them. The DNA of the CDR3 is TGTGCCATCAGTGAGTCGGAGGGAGTAGATACGCAGTATTTT. This gives the protein CAISESEGVDTQYF.

This clone is a singleton in its sample. The chain joins TRBV7-2 to TRBJ1-2, with TRBD1 matching over 8 bases. Germline V gene data show CDR1 as SGHTA and CDR2 as FQGNSA. V lost 2 bases to trimming and J lost 1 base; unmatched junction nucleotides: 3. The CDR3 loop spans 15 amino acids. CDR3 sequence: CASSLPGGINYGYTF. CDR3 coding DNA: TGTGCCAGCAGCTTACCAGGGGGCATTAACTATGGCTACACCTTC.

The chain joins TRBV27 to TRBJ1-1, with 9 bases fitting TRBD1. Germline V lookup: CDR1 MNHEY, CDR2 SMNVEV (reference sequence). The ends lost 1 base at V and 4 bases at J; junction bases unmatched: 1. The length of the CDR3 is 14 residues. CDR3 loop: CASSLLDRGTEAFF. Written as DNA, the CDR3 is TGTGCCAGCAGTTTATTGGACAGGGGCACTGAAGCTTTCTTT.

The V and J genes are TRBV28 and TRBJ2-5; D remains unclear. Trimming shortened V by 3 bases and J by 5 bases, and 4 bases separated the two germline ends. In germline, CDR1 is MDHEN, CDR2 SYDVKM. The CDR3 has 11 residues. The CDR3, as DNA: TGTGCCAGCAGTTTCTACGAGACCCAGTACTTC. Residues: CASSFYETQYF.

The chain employs TRBV25-1 and TRBJ2-7; 7 bases align to TRBD1. CDR1 and CDR2 (germline): MGHDK, SYGVNS. The CDR3 sequence is 12 residues long. Trimming took 4 bases from V and 3 from J; bases not matched to a gene: 0. CDR3 in amino acids: CASSGTGYEQYF. DNA of the CDR3: TGTGCCAGCAGTGGGACAGGCTACGAGCAGTACTTC.